This T cell receptor beta chain comes out of a study of blood T cells in healthy people across ages. Germline V CDR1 and CDR2: SQVTM, ANQGSEA. Trimming took 0 bases from V and 10 from J, leaving 15 bases between them. The CDR3 is 13 amino acids. Alongside a J-beta primer mix, a sample-barcoded 5' primer served in a second PCR lasting about 7 to 12 cycles. Every molecule of cDNA carried a tag from a template-switch adaptor with 12 random nucleotides. TCRdb itself ran the 5' RACE reads through MiXCR, one entry per CDR3 protein. The sample includes 700,000 to 850,000 distinct CDR3 sequences, approximately 53% of them seen just once. Donation came from healthy Caucasian individuals in Russia who were aged roughly 6 to 100.

The source material was blood. This TCR was recovered from a man older than 75 in good health. The chain has TRBV29-1 and TRBJ1-2, with no clear D. The CDR3 loop reads CSVEDRADPLYTF. CDR3 nucleotides: TGCAGCGTTGAAGATCGCGCAGATCCCCTCTACACCTTC.